This T cell receptor (beta chain) was observed in a study of blood T cell repertoires in COVID-19. Looking at the study overall: COVID-19 samples from acute and convalescent phases originated in the United States, Italy and Spain. PBMCs, B-cell-depleted T cells, or T cells were the source of the cDNA or gDNA that made up the material.

The Seattle patients, enrolled during active infection, were followed longitudinally. In the study's own analysis: Estimates of nucleated cell counts were drawn from the amplification of reference gene primers. Sequenced by immunoSEQ multiplex PCR; TCRdb stores in-frame clones only, minus some. V and J calls plus clone size are reproduced from that table; the DNA served to infer D and trimming. The table lists 250,000 to 300,000 clones, roughly 92% of them singletons, with 2.2% in the top ten. The material sequenced was peripheral blood. This TCR was sampled from a woman in her 30s with COVID-19, enrolled during active disease.

The DNA of the CDR3 is TGTGCCAGCAGCCAAGCAACAGGAGCGAACACTGAAGCTTTCTTT. Protein product: CASSQATGANTEAFF. The chain joins TRBV14 to TRBJ1-1; tentatively, D is TRBD1 (5 bases). The CDR3 totals 15 residues. V gave up 1 base and J gave up 1 base, with 10 bases separating them. CDR1 and CDR2 (germline): SGHDN, FVKESK.